Following are 17 T cell receptor beta chains from one sample sequenced in a study of lymphopenia after photon versus proton radiotherapy. Some clones are missing from TCRdb's copy, which holds only in-frame ones; the method was immunoSEQ multiplex PCR. The table lists roughly 150,000 clones, approximately 90% of them singletons. This specimen consisted of peripheral blood, obtained from a patient treated with photon-based radiotherapy. The source is a man aged 50 to 60 with gastric cancer.

This clone was recorded once. The chain is built from TRBV2 and TRBJ2-2; 8 positions agree with TRBD1. The germline V gene has CDR1 SNHLY and CDR2 FYNNEI. This CDR3 contains 13 residues. V gave up 9 bases and J gave up 6 bases; unmatched junction bases: 6. The DNA for the CDR3 is TGTGCCAGAGACAGGGGAATCGCCGGGGAGCTGTTTTTT. Its translation: CARDRGIAGELFF.

V usage is TRBV10-3 and J usage is TRBJ2-5, with 11 bases matching TRBD2. V dropped 3 bases and J dropped 5; count of bases not matched to a gene: 5. CDR3 size: 15 residues. Looked up from germline, CDR1 is ENHRY and CDR2 is SYGVKD. CDR3 sequence (DNA): TGTGCCATCAGTGATCCGGGACTAGCGGTCGAGACCCAGTACTTC. This sequence encodes CAISDPGLAVETQYF.

The chain combines TRBV19 with TRBJ1-1; D not resolved. The CDR3 spans 13 residues. Germline assignment: CDR1 LNHDA and CDR2 SQIVND (reference sequence). Trimming cost V 1 base and J 4 bases, with 7 bases left between them. For the CDR3, the DNA is TGTGCCAGTAGTATAGGCCGGGGCACTGAAGCTTTCTTT. It translates to CASSIGRGTEAFF.

This clone was seen a few times. The chain uses TRBV29-1 and TRBJ2-6; D unresolved. With 4 bases removed from V and 1 base from J, the gap between germline ends came to 5 bases. CDR3 length equals 13 residues. The V gene's germline CDR1 is SQVTM and CDR2 ANQGSEA. The CDR3 here is CSVVSSGANVLTF. CDR3 in DNA: TGCAGCGTTGTGTCTTCTGGGGCCAACGTCCTGACTTTC.

This chain links TRBV6-5 with TRBJ1-3, with D tentatively TRBD1 (5 bases). Per the germline V gene, CDR1 is MNHEY and CDR2 is SVGAGI. This CDR3 has 14 amino acids. Trimming cost V 6 bases and J 3 bases, with 12 bases left between them. CDR3 bases: TGTGCCAGCAGAAGGGGTCAGGATGGAAACACCATATATTTT. Translating gives CASRRGQDGNTIYF.

This clone was counted a few times. In DNA, the CDR3 is TGTGCCAGCAGCGCGGGGGACAGGGGTGTCCAAGAGACCCAGTACTTC. Its translation: CASSAGDRGVQETQYF. This chain links TRBV7-9 with TRBJ2-5; TRBD1 matches 10 bases. The CDR3 totals 16 residues. V lost 5 bases and J lost 1; bases outside the gene matches: 7. Germline CDR1 and CDR2: SEHNR and FQNEAQ (reference sequence).

J is TRBJ2-5 and V is TRBV5-4; TRBD1 matches at 7 bases. CDR1 and CDR2 from the germline V gene are SGHNT and YYREEE (reference sequence). This CDR3 has 14 amino acids. Trimming cost V 4 bases and J 1 base; bases outside gene matches: 4. In nucleotides, the CDR3 is TGTGCCAGCAGCCAGGGGACAGCCCAAGAGACCCAGTACTTC. Its protein is CASSQGTAQETQYF.

The V call is TRBV18, the J call TRBJ2-3; TRBD1 or TRBD2 may be the D gene (5 bases each). This CDR3 has 12 residues. Germline CDR1 and CDR2: KGHSH and LQKENI. V was trimmed by 5 bases and J by 4 bases, leaving 7 bases between them. CDR3 DNA sequence: TGTGCCAGCTCATCGGGGCCAGATACGCAGTATTTT. Amino acid sequence: CASSSGPDTQYF.

This chain joins TRBV11-2 and TRBJ2-7; a possible D gene is TRBD2 (5 bases). The V gene lost 1 base and the J gene lost 6 bases, with 13 bases spanning the gap. The CDR3 spans 14 residues. The germline CDR1 and CDR2 sequences are SGHAT and FQNNGV. In DNA form, the CDR3 reads TGTGCCAGCAGCTTAGGCGCGGGTGGGCGCGAGCAGTACTTC. This sequence encodes CASSLGAGGREQYF.

Here the CDR3 DNA reads TGTGCCAGCAGCCCCCGGGCCTCAAGCTCCTACAATGAGCAGTTCTTC. It encodes CASSPRASSSYNEQFF. V is TRBV7-3 and J is TRBJ2-1; no clear D gene. V gave up 5 bases and J gave up 0 bases, with 14 bases separating them. Germline V lookup: CDR1 SGHTA, CDR2 FQGTGA. This CDR3 comprises 16 residues. Full variable domain (remainder filled in from reference TRBV7-3 and TRBJ2-1): GAGVSQTPSNKVTEKGKYVELRCDPISGHTALYWYRQSLGQGPEFLIYFQGTGAADDSGLPNDRFFAVRPEGSVSTLKIQRTERGDSAVYLCASSPRASSSYNEQFFGPGTRLTVL.

The chain joins TRBV7-6 to TRBJ2-5; 14 bases line up with TRBD2. The CDR3 length is 15 residues. J gave up 6 bases and V 5 bases, and 5 bases lay outside the gene matches. Germline CDR1 and CDR2: SGHVS and FNYEAQ. The DNA for the CDR3 is TGTGCCAGCAGCCCGCGACTAGCGGGAGGGAAGACCCAGTACTTC. Protein product: CASSPRLAGGKTQYF.

V is TRBV5-6 and J is TRBJ1-3; D perhaps matches TRBD1 (5 bases). The CDR3 has 16 amino acids. CDR1 and CDR2 from the germline V gene are SGHDT and YYEEEE. Deletions cut 3 bases from V and 0 bases from J, with 13 bases between. CDR3 in DNA: TGTGCCAGCAGCTCGCCCCGGGGGAGCTCTGGAAACACCATATATTTT. This translates into CASSSPRGSSGNTIYF.

V and J are TRBV2 and TRBJ2-7; 7 bases agree with TRBD1. Germline assignment: CDR1 SNHLY and CDR2 FYNNEI. The CDR3 has 15 amino acids. The J segment lost 2 bases and the V segment lost 6 bases, leaving 10 bases of the junction unmatched. The DNA for the CDR3 is TGTGCCAGCAGGGCTGGACAGGTTGTCACCTACGAGCAGTACTTC. The encoded protein is CASRAGQVVTYEQYF.

The DNA for the CDR3 is TGTGCCAGCAGGGAGCGGAAGAACACTGAAGCTTTCTTT. It yields the protein CASRERKNTEAFF. The chain employs TRBV27 and TRBJ1-1; D is ambiguous. The CDR3 spans 13 residues. CDR1 is MNHEY and CDR2 is SMNVEV in the germline V gene (reference sequence). V was trimmed by 6 bases and J by 1 base, leaving 9 bases between them.

The V call is TRBV29-1, the J call TRBJ2-1, with 7 bases aligning to TRBD2. The ends lost 6 bases at V and 4 bases at J; junction bases unmatched: 9. The CDR3 is 14 amino acids. The germline CDR1 and CDR2 sequences are SQVTM and ANQGSEA. For the CDR3, the DNA is TGCAGCGTCGGTAGGAGACTAGCTTACAATGAGCAGTTCTTC. It yields the protein CSVGRRLAYNEQFF.

The V call is TRBV19, the J call TRBJ2-4, with D possibly matching TRBD2 (6 bases). There are 16 residues in the CDR3. The germline gives CDR1 LNHDA, CDR2 SQIVND (reference sequence). Deletions cut 5 bases from V and 0 bases from J, with 14 bases between. The CDR3 loop reads CASSSPGDLAKNIQYF. The CDR3 region has the DNA TGTGCCAGTAGTTCCCCGGGGGACCTAGCCAAAAACATTCAGTACTTC.

The V and J genes are TRBV23-1 and TRBJ2-7, with 8 bases lining up with TRBD1. TRBV23-1 belongs to the ORF category, with a function that is uncertain. The CDR3 is 18 amino acids. V dropped 2 bases and J dropped 0; count of bases not matched to a gene: 12. Here the CDR3 reads CASSQGPPGQGPSYEQYF. The CDR3 DNA reads as TGCGCCAGCAGTCAAGGCCCGCCCGGACAGGGCCCCTCCTACGAGCAGTACTTC.